This entry features one TCR beta chain sequence. The antigen is not known. A multiplex PCR was run with 60 Vbeta primers and 13 Jbeta primers. Method: immunoSEQ multiplex PCR; TCRdb's copy keeps in-frame clones and lacks some. The sample lists 130,000 or so clones, around 83% occurring once. These data belong to a study of cytomegalovirus exposure and HLA in healthy donors. Whole-study results and caveats: In terms of immune exposure information, only CMV serostatus was available. A previous analysis found most TCR beta V segments productive roughly 90% or roughly 30% of the time. More clonal expansion characterized HLA-associated TCR beta chains than equally common others in a later analysis.

The sequenced sample was PBMCs. This receptor was obtained from a young woman in good health and CMV-seropositive.

The CDR3 protein is CASSLGGALEQYF. For the CDR3, the DNA is TGTGCCAGCAGCTTGGGCGGGGCTTTGGAGCAGTACTTC. This sequence joins TRBV11-2 and TRBJ2-7; tentative D call: TRBD2 (6 bases). CDR3 length equals 13 residues. The germline CDR1 and CDR2 sequences are SGHAT and FQNNGV. The V end lost 3 bases, the J end lost 7 bases, and 13 bases lay between the germline ends.